This TCR beta chain emerged from a study of immune cell composition in non-small cell lung cancer (dated by TCRdb to between 2016 and 2019). At the level of the whole study: To assign histologic subtype, which was mostly lung adenocarcinoma or squamous cell carcinoma, H&E was combined with p63, CK5, Napsin A and TTF-1 immunohistochemistry. Four tumour specimens with TCR-beta data were of rare histological subtypes and were excluded from the subtype comparisons. Supplementary cohort #1, around nine lung adenocarcinoma cases, had paired tumour/lung TCR-beta sequencing and TIL populations generated to assess tumour reactivity. Adaptive Biotechnologies TCR-beta sequencing was carried out on approximately 37 paired NSCLC tumour and non-adjacent lung specimens, as well as on about 25 tumour-only specimens.

Normal lung samples came from the same patient and were non-adjacent lung tissue collected as far from the tumour as possible, with a minimum distance of 3 cm. Genomic DNA was extracted with the QIAamp DNA kit from frozen aliquots of unsorted single-cell suspensions. Tissues were received within 2 hours of resection and were immediately processed into single-cell suspensions. Tissue was mechanically dissociated and enzymatically digested with DNase I, collagenase I and hyaluronidase for approximately 30 minutes at 37 °C, then filtered and RBC-lysed. Results and caveats for the whole study, not just this receptor: In ten to eleven adenocarcinoma cases, maximal tumour-associated clone frequency correlated strongly with TIL tumour reactivity, whereas overall clonality did not. Smoking pack-years did not significantly correlate with tumour TCR-beta clonality. The reactivity cohort was only 10 cases, and tumour-reactive clones were not shown to share sequences with the dominant in vivo tumour-associated clones. Nearly half of NSCLC cases had tumour-associated clones >0.5%, found in 33% of adenocarcinomas compared with around 75% of squamous carcinomas.

Compared with germline, V lacks 8 bases and J lacks 1 base; bases without a gene match: 8. The germline V gene encodes CDR1 MNHEY and CDR2 SMNVEV (reference sequence). The cysteine opens and the phenylalanine closes a CDR3 of 14 amino acids. Of the read, only the CDR3 DNA is kept; its 42 bases are in frame from base 1. TCR-beta CDR3 regions were amplified from genomic DNA by a two-step multiplex PCR, with the second step adding Illumina-compatible adaptors. TCR-beta immunosequencing was performed on an Illumina platform as a commercial immunoSEQ service. The paper's data handling went like this. Repertoires were summarised as Top 10 Clones, the percentage of T-cell templates from the ten most frequent sequences, and productive clonality. Productive clonality had a range of 0 to 1, where 1 means a monoclonal population. Sequences comprising at least 0.1% of tumour T-cell templates but absent from matched non-adjacent lung were defined as tumour-associated clones and were identified via log10 scatter plots. Analyses were done in GraphPad Prism7 and R, with Student's t-tests for two-group comparisons, ANOVA for stages, and linear regression for relationships. The clones in this table, taken by TCRdb from immuneACCESS, are in-frame only. Not every clone is retained; where verified, under half of the shortfall comes from an unresolved V gene, and the cause of the rest is unknown. The V and J calls and clone size are taken from that table; D and trimming were inferred from the DNA. The sample table holds under 6,000 clones, of which roughly 90% were seen once. The top ten clones comprise about 5.3% of the sample.

A note on this clone: Its antigen target is currently unknown. The record has no base qualities; no much larger clone is one base away.

The sequenced material came from non-adjacent lung tissue. The clonotype was recovered from a human donor with non-small cell lung cancer. Some clones in this sample may be carry-over from other donors' samples. This chain is built from TRBV27 and TRBJ2-7; TRBD1 matches 7 bases in the middle. Here is the DNA: TGTGCCAGCTCGGGACAGAGTACTTCCTACGAGCAGTACTTC. The encoded protein is CASSGQSTSYEQYF.